A single sample is the source of the 6 T cell receptor beta chains below, sequenced in a study of T cell responses to AZD1222 COVID-19 vaccine. Only in-frame clones appear in the TCRdb table, and some are missing; sequencing was by immunoSEQ multiplex PCR. The sample records roughly 100,000 clones, 88% being singletons. The material was peripheral blood, obtained 28 days after the second AZD1222 dose. Source of these receptors: an adult who received the AZD1222 COVID-19 vaccine.

This chain connects TRBV19 to TRBJ2-7; possible D gene TRBD1, 6 bases. The germline V and J ends were trimmed by 4 bases and 0 bases, with 16 bases remaining between them. The length of the CDR3 is 16 residues. Per the germline V gene, CDR1 is LNHDA and CDR2 is SQIVND (reference sequence). CDR3 in amino acids: CASSTPGQSSSYEQYF. DNA for the CDR3: TGTGCCAGTAGTACCCCGGGACAAAGCAGCTCCTACGAGCAGTACTTC.

The V and J genes are TRBV6-6 and TRBJ1-2; D is unclear. V gave up 8 bases and J gave up 0 bases, with 10 bases separating them. The CDR3 spans 13 residues. Germline assignment: CDR1 MNHNY and CDR2 SVGAGI (reference sequence). Here the CDR3 DNA reads TGTGCCAGCCAGGACGGAGCTAACTATGGCTACACCTTC. It encodes CASQDGANYGYTF.

The chain couples TRBV6-5 to TRBJ2-7; D gene unclear. The CDR3 length is 11 residues. CDR1 is MNHEY and CDR2 is SVGAGI in the germline V gene. Trimming left V 5 bases short and J 4 bases short, with 6 bases between. This CDR3 reads CASSTPYEQYF. CDR3 nucleotide sequence: TGTGCCAGCAGTACCCCTTACGAGCAGTACTTC.

The chain joins TRBV6-5 to TRBJ2-7; 10 nucleotides agree with TRBD1. J gave up 4 bases and V 7 bases, and 4 bases lay outside the gene matches. This CDR3 comprises 13 residues. From germline, CDR1 is MNHEY and CDR2 SVGAGI. CDR3 nucleotide sequence: TGTGCCAGCAAGAAGGGACAGGGGTACGAGCAGTACTTC. The encoded protein is CASKKGQGYEQYF.

The rearrangement uses TRBV19 and TRBJ2-7; 10 bases agree with TRBD1. V lost 3 bases and J lost 1; bases outside the gene matches: 6. The CDR3 loop spans 16 amino acids. Germline assignment: CDR1 LNHDA and CDR2 SQIVND (reference sequence). CDR3 residues: CASSIAGQGTSYEQYF. CDR3 coding DNA: TGTGCCAGTAGTATTGCGGGACAGGGGACTTCCTACGAGCAGTACTTC. The full variable domain, with the rest looked up from reference TRBV19 and TRBJ2-7, is DGGITQSPKYLFRKEGQNVTLSCEQNLNHDAMYWYRQDPGQGLRLIYYSQIVNDFQKGDIAEGYSVSREKKESFPLTVTSAQKNPTAFYLCASSIAGQGTSYEQYFGPGTRLTVT.

As for this clone: Other DNA sequences in the same sample also yield this CDR3. The rearrangement joins TRBV6-1 to TRBJ2-5; no firm D call. Germline V gives CDR1 MNHNS, CDR2 SASEGT. V was shortened by 2 bases and J by 5 bases, with 12 bases between the two germline ends. The CDR3 spans 14 residues. This chain's CDR3 is CASSEQVRSETQYF. CDR3 DNA sequence: TGTGCCAGCAGTGAACAAGTTAGGTCGGAGACCCAGTACTTC.